Listed below are T cell receptor beta chains from one sample, sequenced in a study of cytomegalovirus exposure and HLA in healthy donors. Data came from immunoSEQ multiplex PCR; TCRdb stores just in-frame clones and leaves some out. Of 55,000 to 70,000 clones listed, about 71% are singletons. Sequences were obtained from PBMCs. All receptors derive from an older woman in good health and CMV-seropositive. Each CDR3 is given without its conserved first and last residue. The order of the fields is V gene, J gene, CDR3 protein.

>TRBV6-6|TRBJ1-2
ASIGQGGGYT
>TRBV19|.
ASSDPGTVNEQY
>TRBV9|TRBJ1-1
ASSVGSGADTEAF
>TRBV5-8|TRBJ1-5
ASSLTGDQPQH
>TRBV14|TRBJ2-3
ASSRLIQGATQY
>TRBV7-2|TRBJ2-7
ASSLGSGEGYEQY
>TRBV29-1|TRBJ1-2
SVEDPFSLNYGYT
>TRBV2|TRBJ2-7
ASSEQRGDLSYEQY
>TRBV6-6|TRBJ1-1
ASSSGQGRAF
>TRBV6-5|TRBJ2-7
ASRMTSGGTYEQY
>TRBV18|TRBJ1-1
ASSPPGQGTYISEAF
>TRBV4-3|TRBJ1-1
ASSKGQGYTEAF
>TRBV7-2|TRBJ1-1
ASSWGQGATEAF
>TRBV5-6|TRBJ2-7
ASSLEAVPYEQY
>TRBV11-2|TRBJ1-1
ASSLEMGRLRTEAF
>TRBV2|TRBJ1-6
ASSLTGLYNSPLH
>TRBV30|TRBJ2-7
AWERQGIYEQY
>TRBV4-3|TRBJ1-2
ASSQERRTGSIVGYT
>TRBV5-8|TRBJ2-3
ASSLTSGNTDTQY
>TRBV19|TRBJ2-2
ASSGTLNTGELF
>TRBV2|.
ASEYRGLAGLSGSYEQY
>TRBV7-9|TRBJ1-2
SSSPTNYGYT
>TRBV9|TRBJ2-5
ASSVTSVETQY
>TRBV15|TRBJ1-1
ATSTLGQGRRDTEAF
>TRBV5-4|TRBJ2-3
ASSLDSTATDTQY
>TRBV6-1|TRBJ1-2
ASLTDLYEGYT
>TRBV9|TRBJ2-2
ASSVGTSGGAGELF
>TRBV19|TRBJ1-2
ASISADWTNYGYT
>TRBV4-3|TRBJ2-1
ASSPQGARPPTENEQF
>TRBV5-6|TRBJ2-3
ASSGDFTDTQY
>TRBV14|TRBJ1-2
ASSPPGEGRGYT
>TRBV9|TRBJ2-7
ASSVGGGGAYEQY
>TRBV6-4|TRBJ1-1
ASSATGGSTEAF
>TRBV4-1|TRBJ1-6
ASSQERGNSPLH
>TRBV27|TRBJ2-2
ASSLRGGTGELF
>TRBV5-6|TRBJ2-1
ASSLVRDSGYNEQF